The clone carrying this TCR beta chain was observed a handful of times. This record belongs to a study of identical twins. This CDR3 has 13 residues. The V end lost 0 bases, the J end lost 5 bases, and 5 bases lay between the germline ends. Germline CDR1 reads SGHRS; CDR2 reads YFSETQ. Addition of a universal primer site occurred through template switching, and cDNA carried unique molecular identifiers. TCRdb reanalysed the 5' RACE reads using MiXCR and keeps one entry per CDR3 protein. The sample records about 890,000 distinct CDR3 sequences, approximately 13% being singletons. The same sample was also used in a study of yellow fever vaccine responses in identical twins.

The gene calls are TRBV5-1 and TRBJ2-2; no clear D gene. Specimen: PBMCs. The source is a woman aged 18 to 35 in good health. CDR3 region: CASSLEFTGELFF. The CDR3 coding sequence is TGCGCCAGCAGCTTGGAGTTTACCGGGGAGCTGTTTTTT. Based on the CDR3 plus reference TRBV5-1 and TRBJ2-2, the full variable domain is KAGVTQTPRYLIKTRGQQVTLSCSPISGHRSVSWYQQTPGQGLQFLFEYFSETQRNKGNFPGRFSGRQFSNSRSEMNVSTLELGDSALYLCASSLEFTGELFFGEGSRLTVL.